These T cell receptor beta chains were read from a single sample in a study of OX40 agonist ivuxolimab in advanced cancers. TCRdb's table, derived via immunoSEQ multiplex PCR, lists solely in-frame clones and lacks some. The sample holds some 34,000 clones, 88% seen once. The sample consisted of CD4+ or CD8+ T cells sorted from blood, taken in a trial of the OX40 agonist ivuxolimab. The receptors come from an adult with an advanced solid tumor such as melanoma, head and neck, liver or kidney cancer. CDR3s include the opening cysteine and the closing phenylalanine or tryptophan. Each record gives: D gene, J gene, clone size, V gene, CDR3 DNA, CDR3 protein. A D gene is named only where the DNA matches it firmly. Rows give clone size only sometimes, using once, few, many, or a class for an expanded clone.

NA	TRBJ2-7	NA	TRBV28	TGTGCCAGCAGCCCGGTGCCGGACACTCCCTACGAGCAGTACTTC	CASSPVPDTPYEQYF
NA	TRBJ2-3	NA	TRBV19	TGTGCCAGTAGTCCAGGACAATTCACAGATACGCAGTATTTT	CASSPGQFTDTQYF
NA	TRBJ2-1	NA	TRBV15	TGTGCCACCCTAGCGAACAATGAGCAGTTCTTC	CATLANNEQFF
NA	TRBJ2-1	NA	TRBV27	TGTGCCAGCAGTTTAGGTAGCGGAATCTACAATGAGCAGTTCTTC	CASSLGSGIYNEQFF
TRBD1	TRBJ1-2	NA	TRBV7-3	TGTGCCAGCAGCCAAACACCGGGACAGGCCGAGGGTGTAGGTGGCTACACCTTC	CASSQTPGQAEGVGGYTF
NA	TRBJ1-2	NA	TRBV5-4	TGTGCCAGCAGCAACGAGGAGATAGGCCCAGGGGATCCTAACTATGGCTACACCTTC	CASSNEEIGPGDPNYGYTF
NA	TRBJ1-5	NA	TRBV28	TGTGCCAGCAGTTTATTCAGAGTCGGGAATCAGCCCCAGCATTTT	CASSLFRVGNQPQHF
NA	TRBJ1-4	NA	TRBV27	TGTGCCAGCAGTTTATATCCGGACAGCTCGCCGTTGACTAATGAAAAACTGTTTTTT	CASSLYPDSSPLTNEKLFF
NA	TRBJ2-7	NA	TRBV19	TGTGCCAGTAGTAAAAACTTTTTGGGCTCCTACGAGCAGTACTTC	CASSKNFLGSYEQYF
TRBD1	TRBJ2-2	NA	TRBV2	TGTGCCAGCCTTATCGGGACAGGGATTCTCGGGGAGCTGTTTTTT	CASLIGTGILGELFF
TRBD2	TRBJ2-3	NA	TRBV7-3	TGTGCCAGCAGCCCGGGGACTAGCGGGAGGGGAGATACGCAGTATTTT	CASSPGTSGRGDTQYF
NA	TRBJ2-7	NA	TRBV4-1	TGCGCCAGCAGCCGACAAGTAGGAAATTTCGACGAGCAGTACTTC	CASSRQVGNFDEQYF
TRBD2	TRBJ2-7	NA	TRBV27	TGTGCCAGCAGTGCCGGGACTAGCGGGAGGTTGTGGCAGTACTTC	CASSAGTSGRLWQYF
TRBD2	TRBJ2-2	medium-sized	TRBV7-8	TGTGCCAGCAGCCTCAGGACTAGCGGAGGGAACACCGGGGAGCTGTTTTTT	CASSLRTSGGNTGELFF
NA	TRBJ2-3	NA	TRBV9	TGTGCCAGCAGCGTACGATTGTCCCCACCTAGCACAGATACGCAGTATTTT	CASSVRLSPPSTDTQYF
NA	TRBJ2-7	NA	TRBV11-2	TGTGCCAGCAGCTTAGCCGCAGGGATGTTTCAGGAGCAGTACTTC	CASSLAAGMFQEQYF
NA	TRBJ2-2	NA	TRBV25-1	TGTGCCAGCAGTGAGCGGACCCCCGTGACCGGGGAGCTGTTTTTT	CASSERTPVTGELFF
NA	TRBJ1-1	NA	TRBV4-2	TGTGCCAGCAGCCAAGATATTGCAGTTTACATGAACACTGAAGCTTTCTTT	CASSQDIAVYMNTEAFF
NA	TRBJ2-7	NA	TRBV5-6	TGTGCCAGCAGCTTGGAAGAGGACTACGAGCAGTACTTC	CASSLEEDYEQYF
NA	TRBJ2-7	NA	TRBV6-5	TGTGCCAGCAGCCCCTCAAATCTCTACGAGCAGTACTTC	CASSPSNLYEQYF
NA	TRBJ1-2	NA	TRBV4-1	TGCGCCAGCAGCCAAGGGCCGGGGTTGGGGGCGAGGGGCTACACCTTC	CASSQGPGLGARGYTF
TRBD2	TRBJ2-2	NA	TRBV9	TGTGCCAGCAGCGTAGGGGGACTAACGAACACCGGGGAGCTGTTTTTT	CASSVGGLTNTGELFF
TRBD2	TRBJ2-2	NA	TRBV7-6	TGTGCCAGCAGCTTAGTCCCCGGGATAGCGGGAGGCGAACCGGGGGACACCGGGGAGCTGTTTTTT	CASSLVPGIAGGEPGDTGELFF
TRBD2	TRBJ2-7	NA	TRBV27	TGTGCCAGCAGTCAGGGACTAGCGGAGTACGAGCAGTACTTC	CASSQGLAEYEQYF
TRBD2	TRBJ2-2	NA	TRBV6-1	TGTGCCAGCAGTGGTCACCGGGGACTAGGTTACACCGGGGAGCTGTTTTTT	CASSGHRGLGYTGELFF
NA	TRBJ2-7	NA	TRBV18	TGTGCCAGCTCACCCCTACAACGACGCGAGCAGTACTTC	CASSPLQRREQYF
NA	TRBJ2-2	NA	TRBV7-9	TGTGCCAGCAGCCACCCCAGGCGCTCCACGAACACCGGGGAGCTGTTTTTT	CASSHPRRSTNTGELFF
NA	TRBJ2-5	NA	TRBV10-3	TGTGCCATCAGTGACGCCGCCCAAGAGACCCAGTACTTC	CAISDAAQETQYF
TRBD2	TRBJ2-2	NA	TRBV4-3	TGCGCCAGCAGCCAAGATCAGGGGACTAGGGCCGGGGAGCTGTTTTTT	CASSQDQGTRAGELFF